These 17 T cell receptor beta chains were sequenced from one sample in a study of blood T cells in healthy people across ages. It was with a sample-barcoded 5' primer and a J-beta primer mix that a second PCR of roughly 7 to 12 cycles was run. TCRdb called the 5' RACE reads again in MiXCR, with one record for every CDR3 protein. The sample gives some 930,000 distinct CDR3 sequences, 25% to 30% of which show up once; 10% to 13% is in the top ten. These same records also appear under a second study, on T cells of mothers and their children.

The specimen was blood. These receptors originate from a woman between 40 and 55 years old in good health.

This clonotype showed up many times. The chain couples TRBV29-1 to TRBJ2-1; TRBD1 matches at 8 bases. Germline trimming cut 2 bases from V and 7 bases from J; bases unmatched to any gene: 7. The CDR3 runs 14 residues. The V gene's germline CDR1 is SQVTM and CDR2 ANQGSEA. DNA of the CDR3: TGCAGCGTTGAAAGGACAGGGTTGTTGAATGAGCAGTTCTTC. It translates to CSVERTGLLNEQFF.

This clonotype was counted only a few times. J is TRBJ2-7 and V is TRBV29-1; no reliable D call. The V end lost 6 bases, the J end lost 3 bases, and 18 bases lay between the germline ends. From germline, CDR1 is SQVTM and CDR2 ANQGSEA. The CDR3 is 14 amino acids. The CDR3 sequence: CSVTGLFNLYEQYF. The DNA for the CDR3 is TGCAGCGTGACGGGCCTCTTTAACCTCTACGAGCAGTACTTC.

This clonotype was picked up a small number of times. The rearrangement joins TRBV6-5 to TRBJ2-1; unclear D gene. This CDR3 contains 17 residues. CDR1 and CDR2 from the germline V gene are MNHEY and SVGAGI. V shed 2 bases and J shed 2 bases, with 16 bases lying between them. The CDR3 protein is CASSYNPGPNPYNEQFF. The CDR3 DNA sequence: TGTGCCAGCAGTTACAATCCTGGGCCCAACCCCTACAATGAGCAGTTCTTC.

This clonotype has just a few counts. V is TRBV6-2 or TRBV6-3 and J is TRBJ1-3; 8 nucleotides align to TRBD1. Germline lookup yields CDR1 MNHEY and CDR2 SVGEGT. The CDR3 contains 17 residues. Losses at the gene ends were 5 bases for V and 0 bases for J; bases not matched to a gene: 9. CDR3 DNA: TGTGCCAGCAGTCGCTCGACAGGGGCCTTCTCTGGAAACACCATATATTTT. Translated: CASSRSTGAFSGNTIYF.

The chain's CDR3 is CASSLSTTSSYEQYF. The CDR3 DNA follows: TGTGCCAGCAGTTTGTCCACCACGAGCTCCTACGAGCAGTACTTC. V and J are TRBV28 and TRBJ2-7; D ambiguous. Trimming took 3 bases from V and 0 from J, leaving 12 bases between them. Germline V gene sequence: CDR1 MDHEN, CDR2 SYDVKM. This CDR3 spans 15 amino acids.

There are many counts of this clonotype. The chain carries TRBV24-1 and TRBJ2-7; 8 positions match TRBD1. Trimming removed 5 bases from V and 3 bases from J; junction bases left unmatched: 11. From germline, CDR1 is KGHDR and CDR2 SFDVKD. This CDR3 spans 16 amino acids. The DNA for the CDR3 is TGTGCCACCAGTGCCTCCGTTGGGACAGGAGGCTACGAGCAGTACTTC. The encoded protein is CATSASVGTGGYEQYF.

This clonotype appeared many times. The genes are TRBV20-1 and TRBJ1-5; D call uncertain. Germline CDR1 and CDR2: DFQATT and SNEGSKA (reference sequence). CDR3 size: 16 residues. V gave up 2 bases and J gave up 7 bases, with 21 bases separating them. CDR3 sequence reads: CSARRIGQIAGQPQHF. The CDR3 DNA reads as TGCAGTGCTAGAAGAATCGGGCAGATCGCAGGACAGCCCCAGCATTTT.

The CDR3 protein is CASSLVPGATDTQYF. CDR3 DNA sequence: TGTGCCAGCAGCTTAGTCCCGGGGGCCACAGATACGCAGTATTTT. The V gene is TRBV7-9, the J gene TRBJ2-3; tentatively, D is TRBD1 or TRBD2 (6 bases each). The CDR3 is 15 amino acids. The germline gives CDR1 SEHNR, CDR2 FQNEAQ (reference sequence). Between the trimmed V and J ends, which lost 1 base and 2 bases, there was a span of 10 bases.

The sample holds many counts of this clonotype. The genes are TRBV10-3 and TRBJ1-2; TRBD1 is a possible D gene (6 bases). Trimming took 4 bases from V and 4 from J, leaving 16 bases between them. The CDR3 has 15 amino acids. The germline CDR1 and CDR2 sequences are ENHRY and SYGVKD. The CDR3 nucleotides are TGTGCCATCAGTGTCGACCGGGACACAACCTATGGCTACACCTTC. This encodes CAISVDRDTTYGYTF.

In its sample, this clonotype was seen a few times. The rearrangement links TRBV7-2 to TRBJ2-7; maybe TRBD1 (6 bases). V was cut by 5 bases and J by 0 bases, with 14 bases left in between. Germline assignment: CDR1 SGHTA and CDR2 FQGNSA. The CDR3 runs to 15 residues. CDR3 bases: TGTGCCAGCAGCAAAGAAGGGGGAAACTCCTACGAGCAGTACTTC. Protein sequence: CASSKEGGNSYEQYF.

This clonotype was observed at least ten times. J is TRBJ1-4 and V is TRBV19, with D hard to call. V was shortened by 5 bases and J by 0 bases, with 10 bases between the two germline ends. The CDR3 runs to 15 residues. CDR1 is LNHDA and CDR2 is SQIVND in the germline V gene (reference sequence). CDR3 DNA sequence: TGTGCCAGTAGTCCCGGCGGTACAACTAATGAAAAACTGTTTTTT. Residues: CASSPGGTTNEKLFF.

About this clonotype: Germline is not matched at one junction end, which may reflect a read error. The rearrangement joins TRBV12-3 or TRBV12-4 to TRBJ2-3; TRBD1 or TRBD2 may be the D gene (5 bases each). The CDR3 totals 17 residues. The DNA for the CDR3 is TGTGCCAGCAGTTTGGCCGGGGCTAGAGGGTACACAGGTACGCAGTATTTT. Translated, it gives CASSLAGARGYTGTQYF.

This clonotype occurred many times. This chain links TRBV20-1 with TRBJ2-5; 11 nucleotides line up with TRBD2. Per germline, CDR1 DFQATT and CDR2 SNEGSKA (reference sequence). CDR3 size: 14 residues. V gave up 6 bases and J gave up 0 bases; unmatched junction bases: 3. The chain's CDR3 is CSAPLAGDQETQYF. Written as DNA, the CDR3 is TGCAGTGCCCCACTAGCGGGGGACCAAGAGACCCAGTACTTC.

This clonotype was detected a few times. The junction departs from germline at one end; a sequencing error may be responsible. This sequence joins TRBV7-7 and TRBJ2-5; 7 bases align to TRBD2. CDR1 is SSHAT, CDR2 FNYEAQ, per germline (reference sequence). The CDR3 extends over 13 amino acids. CDR3 sequence: CASTSGARETQYF. The DNA of the CDR3 is TGTGCTAGCACCAGCGGGGCCAGAGAGACCCAGTACTTC.

The rearrangement links TRBV6-4 to TRBJ2-1; 9 bases are shared with TRBD2. Germline V gene sequence: CDR1 MRHNA, CDR2 SNTAGT. V trimming: 0 bases; J trimming: 3 bases; junction bases outside the gene matches: 3. The CDR3 length is 16 residues. The CDR3 protein is CASSDSERGDYNEQFF. CDR3 coding DNA: TGTGCCAGCAGTGACTCCGAGCGGGGGGACTACAATGAGCAGTTCTTC.

This clonotype was recorded once. A much larger clone is a single base away; this may be a read error. The chain joins TRBV7-6 to TRBJ2-1, with D perhaps matching TRBD1 or TRBD2 (5 bases each). The germline V gene encodes CDR1 SGHVS and CDR2 FNYEAQ. The CDR3 runs to 14 residues. This chain's CDR3 is CASSLGEGINGQFF. The CDR3, as DNA: TGTGCCAGCAGCCTAGGAGAGGGGATCAATGGGCAGTTCTTC.

Details on this clonotype: With a much larger clone just one base away, this may be a read error. J is TRBJ2-3 and V is TRBV6-6; 12 nucleotides line up with TRBD1. The germline gives CDR1 MNHNY, CDR2 SVGAGI (reference sequence). The CDR3 sequence is 15 residues long. This chain's CDR3 is CVSRGTGGKSDTQYF. CDR3 nucleotides: TGTGTCAGCAGGGGGACAGGGGGCAAATCGGATACGCAGTATTTT.